This T cell receptor (beta chain) was retrieved from a study of radiotherapy plus CTLA-4 blockade in lung cancer. Study background: Patients showed objective responses in about 20% of cases and disease control in 30% to 40%. Overall study results and limits: Tumor-origin TCR clones grew in blood after radiotherapy plus ipilimumab.

The data were produced by immunoSEQ multiplex PCR, yet TCRdb's version contains in-frame clones alone and is incomplete. Of about 39,000 clones in the sample, 60% to 80% were seen once. The CDR3 is 12 amino acids. Per the germline V gene, CDR1 is SGHNT and CDR2 is YYREEE (reference sequence). Trimming cost V 4 bases and J 3 bases, with 8 bases left between them. On this clone: Its antigen is currently unknown.

This material consisted of peripheral blood, taken from a patient treated with radiotherapy plus ipilimumab. This sequence was found in a human donor with non-small cell lung cancer that progressed on radiotherapy plus ipilimumab. The gene calls are TRBV5-4 and TRBJ2-7; tentative D call: TRBD1 (6 bases). The CDR3 nucleotides read TGTGCCAGCAGCCGGGACAACTACGAGCAGTACTTC. Its translation is CASSRDNYEQYF.